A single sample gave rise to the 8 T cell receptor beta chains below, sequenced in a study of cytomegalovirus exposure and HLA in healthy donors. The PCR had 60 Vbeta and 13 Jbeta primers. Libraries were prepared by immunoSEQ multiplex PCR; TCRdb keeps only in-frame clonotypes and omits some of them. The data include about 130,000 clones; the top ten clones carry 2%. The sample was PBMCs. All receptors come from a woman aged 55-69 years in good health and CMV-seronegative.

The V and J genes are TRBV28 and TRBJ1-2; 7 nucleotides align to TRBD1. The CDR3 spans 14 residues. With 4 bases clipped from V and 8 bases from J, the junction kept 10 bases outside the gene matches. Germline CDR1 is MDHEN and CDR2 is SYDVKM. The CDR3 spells CASSSGQQAVGYTF. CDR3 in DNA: TGTGCCAGCAGTTCGGGACAGCAAGCCGTGGGCTACACCTTC.

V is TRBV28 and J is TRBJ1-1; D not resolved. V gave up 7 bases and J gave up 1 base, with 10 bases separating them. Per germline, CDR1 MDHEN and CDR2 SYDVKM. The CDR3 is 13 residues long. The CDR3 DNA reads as TGTGCCAGCAAGCCGGGATCGAACACTGAAGCTTTCTTT. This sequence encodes CASKPGSNTEAFF.

The CDR3 loop reads CASSQEGDRYGYTF. The CDR3 DNA reads TGCGCCAGCAGCCAAGAAGGGGACAGATATGGCTACACCTTC. The chain has TRBV4-1 and TRBJ1-2; TRBD1 matches 7 bases. This CDR3 is 14 amino acids long. Germline CDR1 MGHRA, CDR2 YSYEKL. V dropped 0 bases and J dropped 5; count of bases not matched to a gene: 3.

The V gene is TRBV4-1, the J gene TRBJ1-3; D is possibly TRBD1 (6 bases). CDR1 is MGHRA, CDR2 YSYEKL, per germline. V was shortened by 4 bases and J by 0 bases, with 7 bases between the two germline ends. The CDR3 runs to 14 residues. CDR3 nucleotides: TGCGCCAGCAGCCGACAGGTCTCTGGAAACACCATATATTTT. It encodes CASSRQVSGNTIYF.

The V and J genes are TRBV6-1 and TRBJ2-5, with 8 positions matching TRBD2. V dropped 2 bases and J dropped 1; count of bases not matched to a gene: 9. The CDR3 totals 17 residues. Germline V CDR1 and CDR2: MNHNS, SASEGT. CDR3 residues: CASSERRLAGLQETQYF. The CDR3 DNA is TGTGCCAGCAGTGAAAGGAGATTAGCGGGACTCCAAGAGACCCAGTACTTC.

The CDR3 sequence: CASSGGFGYTF. CDR3 in DNA: TGTGCCAGCAGTGGAGGTTTTGGCTACACCTTC. The gene calls are TRBV2 and TRBJ1-2; no firm D call. The germline V and J ends were trimmed by 4 bases and 7 bases, with 7 bases remaining between them. This CDR3 contains 11 residues. Germline assignment: CDR1 SNHLY and CDR2 FYNNEI.

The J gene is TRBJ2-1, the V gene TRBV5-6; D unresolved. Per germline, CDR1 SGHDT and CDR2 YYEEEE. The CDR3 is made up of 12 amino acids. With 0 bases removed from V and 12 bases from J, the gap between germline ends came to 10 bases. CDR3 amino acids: CASSLAAVGQFF. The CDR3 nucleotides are TGTGCCAGCAGCTTGGCCGCGGTAGGGCAGTTCTTC.

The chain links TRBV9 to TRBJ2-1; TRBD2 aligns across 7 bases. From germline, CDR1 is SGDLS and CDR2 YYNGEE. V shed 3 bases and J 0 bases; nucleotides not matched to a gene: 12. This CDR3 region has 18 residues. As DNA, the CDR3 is TGTGCCAGCAGCGCACCTAGCGGTCCCTCGCCCTCCTACAATGAGCAGTTCTTC. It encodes CASSAPSGPSPSYNEQFF.